This T cell receptor beta chain is from a study of blood T cell repertoires in COVID-19. In the source study's methods: Reference gene primer amplification yielded estimated nucleated cell counts. Clones were sequenced by immunoSEQ multiplex PCR, and TCRdb holds only the in-frame ones, with some missing. From that table come the V and J calls and clone size; the DNA was used to work out D and trimming. The repertoire holds approximately 34,000 clones, with 75% to 90% as singletons. Sequencing was carried out using peripheral blood. The TCR originated in a human donor in a cohort sampled during active COVID-19.

CDR3 in DNA: TGTGCCAGCAGTTCCCCGGGACAGGGTCGGCGGTACTTC. Amino acid sequence: CASSSPGQGRRYF. The chain combines TRBV28 with TRBJ2-7; 9 positions agree with TRBD1. The CDR3 contains 13 residues. With 4 bases clipped from V and 12 bases from J, the junction kept 10 bases outside the gene matches. Germline V CDR1 and CDR2: MDHEN, SYDVKM.